This TCR beta chain was obtained from a study of Ad26.COV2.S vaccination and SARS-CoV-2 variants. As for treatment: roughly 18 received Ad26.COV2.S at low or high dose, single or two shots; five or six received placebo; per-sample allocation not given. On day 63 after the first injection, vaccine and placebo recipients gave samples. Clones were sequenced by immunoSEQ multiplex PCR, and TCRdb holds only the in-frame ones, with some missing. The sample yields about 470,000 clones, about 92% seen once. CDR3 length: 15 residues. Trimming removed 3 bases at V and 0 bases at J, with 9 bases between. In germline, CDR1 is ENHRY, CDR2 SYGVKD.

The clonotype comes from a person between 18 and 59 years old who received the Ad26.COV2.S COVID-19 vaccine or a placebo. The chain combines TRBV10-3 with TRBJ2-1, with a possible D match to TRBD2 (6 bases). This material consisted of peripheral blood, taken in a trial of Ad26.COV2.S vaccine versus placebo. Here the CDR3 DNA reads TGTGCCATCAGTGACTCAGCGGGCTCCTACAATGAGCAGTTCTTC. Translation gives CAISDSAGSYNEQFF.